This TCR beta chain originates from a study of shared T cell receptors in the human thymus. Some clones are missing from TCRdb's copy, which holds only in-frame ones; the method was immunoSEQ multiplex PCR. The repertoire has about 400,000 clones, 95% of them found once; the top ten carry 0.02%. J lost 6 bases, V lost 4 bases, and 12 bases had no gene match. Germline V lookup: CDR1 SGHDN, CDR2 FVKESK. The CDR3 is made up of 17 amino acids. The sample comprised thymocytes. The origin of this receptor is a human donor. The J gene is TRBJ2-1, the V gene TRBV14, with 10 bases aligning to TRBD2. The CDR3 reads CASSLGLADLIGNEQFF. The CDR3 DNA is TGTGCCAGCAGCCTCGGACTAGCGGACCTCATAGGCAATGAGCAGTTCTTC.